This TCR beta chain comes out of a study of T cells in Graves' hyperthyroidism and ophthalmopathy. The wider study: Once the initial diagnosis was made, peripheral blood was obtained before any treatment. Study results and caveats: Ophthalmopathy stood apart from stable hyperthyroidism in a 13 V-J model.

Template material for amplifying TCR beta CDR3 regions consisted of RNA transcripts. The HTBI primer set served for first-round RT-PCR of the TCR CDR3. TCRdb re-derived calls from the multiplex PCR reads in MiXCR, one entry per CDR3 protein. The sample carries about 460,000 distinct CDR3 sequences, approximately 22% recorded once. Trimming removed 0 bases from V and 7 bases from J, with 14 bases in between. CDR3 length equals 15 residues. Germline values: CDR1 SGDLS, CDR2 YYNGEE. As concerns this clonotype: Its antigen is still unknown.

The clonotype was recovered from a woman aged 70-85 years with Graves' ophthalmopathy. The chain has TRBV9 and TRBJ2-1; a weak D match, TRBD1 (6 bases). Sequences were obtained from blood. In DNA form, the CDR3 reads TGTGCCAGCAGCGTAGAGGGGGTAGCATGGAATGAGCAGTTCTTC. As protein: CASSVEGVAWNEQFF.